These T cell receptor beta chains were read from a single sample in a study of blood T cell repertoires in COVID-19. Using immunoSEQ multiplex PCR, the repertoire was profiled, and TCRdb retains in-frame clones only, with some absent. The data contain a few hundred thousand clones, roughly 89% of them seen just once; the ten biggest clones take up around 4%. The sample was PBMCs or T cells enriched from blood (not recorded which). The receptors shown here come from a woman in her twenties or thirties who had recovered from COVID-19. The CDR3 runs from the conserved cysteine through the conserved F or W. A D gene is named only where the DNA matches it firmly. Clone size is shown for a subset of rows, as once, few, many or a class of expanded clone.

abundance: NA; d_gene: NA; v_gene: TRBV7-3; j_gene: TRBJ2-2; CDR3nt: TGTGCCAGCAGCTACTACTCGACCGGGGAGCTGTTTTTT; CDR3aa: CASSYYSTGELFF
abundance: NA; d_gene: NA; v_gene: TRBV30; j_gene: TRBJ2-2; CDR3nt: TGTGCCTGGAGGGACTTCCTGGGTACCGGGGAGCTGTTTTTT; CDR3aa: CAWRDFLGTGELFF
abundance: NA; d_gene: TRBD2; v_gene: TRBV5-4; j_gene: TRBJ2-1; CDR3nt: TGTGCCAGCAGCCGGGGACTAGCTCCAAATGAGCAGTTCTTC; CDR3aa: CASSRGLAPNEQFF
abundance: NA; d_gene: TRBD2; v_gene: TRBV28; j_gene: TRBJ2-3; CDR3nt: TGTGCCAGCAGTTTATATAGGGCGGGAGATAGCACAGATACGCAGTATTTT; CDR3aa: CASSLYRAGDSTDTQYF
abundance: NA; d_gene: NA; v_gene: TRBV6-1; j_gene: TRBJ2-2; CDR3nt: TGTGCCAGCAGTGAGGCAGGGGTAAACACCGGGGAGCTGTTTTTT; CDR3aa: CASSEAGVNTGELFF
abundance: NA; d_gene: NA; v_gene: TRBV5-1; j_gene: TRBJ1-1; CDR3nt: TGCGCCAGCAGCTTGGGCGGTCAGTTCACTGAAGCTTTCTTT; CDR3aa: CASSLGGQFTEAFF
abundance: NA; d_gene: TRBD2; v_gene: TRBV9; j_gene: TRBJ2-2; CDR3nt: TGTGCCAGCAGCGTAGCGGGAGGGCCCGGGGAGCTGTTTTTT; CDR3aa: CASSVAGGPGELFF
abundance: NA; d_gene: NA; v_gene: TRBV7-9; j_gene: TRBJ1-1; CDR3nt: TGTGCCAGCAGCAGTACCCTAACTGAAGCTTTCTTT; CDR3aa: CASSSTLTEAFF
abundance: NA; d_gene: TRBD2; v_gene: TRBV2; j_gene: TRBJ2-7; CDR3nt: TGTGCCAGCAGGACCGGGACTAGCGTCACGAGCTCCTACGAGCAGTACTTC; CDR3aa: CASRTGTSVTSSYEQYF
abundance: NA; d_gene: TRBD1; v_gene: TRBV28; j_gene: TRBJ1-1; CDR3nt: TGTGCCAGCCCCTCCCCTCAACAGGGGTGGACTGAAGCTTTCTTT; CDR3aa: CASPSPQQGWTEAFF
abundance: NA; d_gene: NA; v_gene: TRBV28; j_gene: TRBJ2-1; CDR3nt: TGTGCCAGCACCGGGGGATTCGACAGCCGCTCCTACAATGAGCAGTTCTTC; CDR3aa: CASTGGFDSRSYNEQFF
abundance: NA; d_gene: TRBD1; v_gene: TRBV5-4; j_gene: TRBJ1-1; CDR3nt: TGTGCCAGCACCATGGACAGGGGGCGTCGAACTGAAGCTTTCTTT; CDR3aa: CASTMDRGRRTEAFF
abundance: NA; d_gene: NA; v_gene: TRBV4-2; j_gene: TRBJ1-2; CDR3nt: TGTGCCAGCAGCCAAGAACAGGGTACGAGGGGCTACACCTTC; CDR3aa: CASSQEQGTRGYTF
abundance: NA; d_gene: NA; v_gene: TRBV19; j_gene: TRBJ2-1; CDR3nt: TGTGCCAGTAGTATAGGTTACGGTCCAGGGGCGTATGGGAATGAGCAGTTCTTC; CDR3aa: CASSIGYGPGAYGNEQFF
abundance: few; d_gene: TRBD2; v_gene: TRBV24-1; j_gene: TRBJ2-1; CDR3nt: TGTGCCACCGGAACTACGGGAGGTTCTTACAATGAGCAGTTCTTC; CDR3aa: CATGTTGGSYNEQFF
abundance: once; d_gene: TRBD1; v_gene: TRBV7-9; j_gene: TRBJ2-7; CDR3nt: TGTGCCAGCAGGAACACCGAGGGACAGTTAAGTTGGGGTTACGAGCAGTACTTC; CDR3aa: CASRNTEGQLSWGYEQYF
abundance: once; d_gene: NA; v_gene: TRBV7-2; j_gene: TRBJ2-1; CDR3nt: TGTGCCAGCAGCCCGGCGTCCAGGTTATTGAATGAGCAGTTCTTC; CDR3aa: CASSPASRLLNEQFF
abundance: NA; d_gene: NA; v_gene: TRBV11-2; j_gene: TRBJ2-1; CDR3nt: TGTGCCAGCAGCTCCAGCGGTGAGCAGTTCTTC; CDR3aa: CASSSSGEQFF
abundance: NA; d_gene: NA; v_gene: TRBV16; j_gene: TRBJ1-4; CDR3nt: TGTGCCAGCAGCCAATCTGAGGCGGGGGTGAAAAAACTGTTTTTT; CDR3aa: CASSQSEAGVKKLFF
abundance: NA; d_gene: TRBD1; v_gene: TRBV7-9; j_gene: TRBJ1-6; CDR3nt: TGTGCCAGCAGCTCACCCCCCCGGACAGGGGTCAATTCACCCCTCCACTTT; CDR3aa: CASSSPPRTGVNSPLHF
abundance: NA; d_gene: TRBD2; v_gene: TRBV5-1; j_gene: TRBJ2-1; CDR3nt: TGCGCCAGCAGCTTTTCCGGGACTATGAATGAGCAGTTCTTC; CDR3aa: CASSFSGTMNEQFF
abundance: NA; d_gene: TRBD1; v_gene: TRBV7-9; j_gene: TRBJ2-5; CDR3nt: TGTGCCAGCAGCCCGAGGACAGGGGTCCTAGAGACCCAGTACTTC; CDR3aa: CASSPRTGVLETQYF
abundance: NA; d_gene: TRBD1; v_gene: TRBV15; j_gene: TRBJ1-2; CDR3nt: TGTGCCACCAGCAGAAGGGGACAGGGAGGCGGCTACACCTTC; CDR3aa: CATSRRGQGGGYTF
abundance: NA; d_gene: NA; v_gene: TRBV18; j_gene: TRBJ2-1; CDR3nt: TGTGCCAGCTCACCAGGGCTTGGGGGCGATCGAAATGAGCAGTTCTTC; CDR3aa: CASSPGLGGDRNEQFF
abundance: NA; d_gene: NA; v_gene: TRBV28; j_gene: TRBJ1-3; CDR3nt: TGTGCCAGCATGGGGTCGGACATCTCTGGAAACACCATATATTTT; CDR3aa: CASMGSDISGNTIYF
abundance: NA; d_gene: NA; v_gene: TRBV25-1; j_gene: TRBJ1-2; CDR3nt: TGTGCCAGCAGTGAATCGGGCTATGGCTACACCTTC; CDR3aa: CASSESGYGYTF
abundance: NA; d_gene: TRBD2; v_gene: TRBV29-1; j_gene: TRBJ2-3; CDR3nt: TGCAGCGTCGAGCTGCTAGCGGGAAGGGGAGATACGCAGTATTTT; CDR3aa: CSVELLAGRGDTQYF